This T cell receptor (beta chain) was recovered during a study of cytomegalovirus exposure and HLA in healthy donors. Study-wide points: There were some 150 TCR beta chains listed as cytomegalovirus-associated. Later on, a genetic analysis was performed. It linked a missense variant in DCLRE1C with V- and J-gene trimming of TCR beta.

A multiplex PCR was run with 60 Vbeta primers and 13 Jbeta primers. Repertoires were generated with immunoSEQ multiplex PCR, while TCRdb's copy carries only in-frame clones and drops some. The data contain over 150,000 clones, 65% to 70% of them singletons. Worth noting for this clone: Antigen unknown.

CDR1 is KGHSH and CDR2 is LQKENI in the germline V gene. The CDR3 contains 13 residues. V lost 3 bases and J lost 4, with 9 bases in between. The chain links TRBV18 to TRBJ1-2; D is perhaps TRBD1 (6 bases). The receptor's source is a woman aged 18-30 years in good health and CMV-seropositive. Input material: PBMCs. Here the CDR3 DNA reads TGTGCCAGCTCACCCGACAGGATCTATGGCTACACCTTC. Translated: CASSPDRIYGYTF.